Presented here are 5 T cell receptor beta chains from one specimen sequenced in a study of CD8+ T cells in alopecia areata. Described treatment: oral pan-JAK inhibitor, 5-10 mg twice daily. Extracted RNA was reverse transcribed, and the resulting cDNA served as sequencing template. The method was immunoSEQ multiplex PCR; TCRdb's version includes in-frame clones alone and lacks a portion of them. The sample has about 64,000 clones, about 43% seen once. The material sequenced was CD8+ T cells sorted from blood, taken at roughly week 38, from a patient treated with tofacitinib. These receptors all stem from a human donor with alopecia areata.

The chain combines TRBV7-3 with TRBJ1-1, with a possible D match to TRBD1 (5 bases). V gave up 4 bases and J gave up 3 bases, with 9 bases separating them. The CDR3 spans 13 residues. Germline V lookup: CDR1 SGHTA, CDR2 FQGTGA. The DNA of the CDR3 is TGTGCCAGCAGCTGGGGGGGTTACACTGAAGCTTTCTTT. It is translated as CASSWGGYTEAFF.

The rearrangement joins TRBV11-2 to TRBJ1-1; 7 bases line up with TRBD1. Germline V CDR1 and CDR2: SGHAT, FQNNGV. The CDR3 is made up of 13 amino acids. V was pared by 6 bases and J by 5 bases, with 6 bases of the junction left unmatched. Here the CDR3 DNA reads TGTGCCAGCAGTTCGACAGGGAGGACTGAAGCTTTCTTT. Protein product: CASSSTGRTEAFF.

The rearrangement joins TRBV7-3 to TRBJ2-2; D is undetermined. There are 15 residues in the CDR3. Germline values: CDR1 SGHTA, CDR2 FQGTGA. The V gene lost 2 bases and the J gene lost 3 bases, with 10 bases spanning the gap. The chain's CDR3 is CASSLSGFDTGELFF. CDR3 DNA sequence: TGTGCCAGCAGCTTATCTGGCTTTGACACCGGGGAGCTGTTTTTT.

The chain couples TRBV30 to TRBJ1-2; possibly TRBD1 for D (5 bases). Looked up from germline, CDR1 is GTSNPN and CDR2 is SVGIG (reference sequence). Trimming took 4 bases from V and 8 from J, leaving 14 bases between them. This CDR3 is built from 12 residues. The CDR3, as DNA: TGTGCCTGGACGGATCTAGGGGAGGGCTACACCTTC. Amino acids: CAWTDLGEGYTF.

V usage is TRBV2 and J usage is TRBJ2-5; the D is unclear. V was shortened by 1 base and J by 4 bases, with 13 bases between the two germline ends. The V gene's germline CDR1 is SNHLY and CDR2 FYNNEI. The CDR3 contains 15 residues. The CDR3 loop reads CASSEGSYPIETQYF. The CDR3 region has the DNA TGTGCCAGCAGTGAAGGATCCTACCCTATAGAGACCCAGTACTTC.